These 30 T cell receptor beta chains were all obtained from the same sample, sequenced in a study of spatial heterogeneity in lung cancer. Stated time point: blood at routine non-recurrence follow-up after resection. TCRdb processed the 5' RACE reads anew with MiXCR; each CDR3 protein has one entry. The sample lists tens of thousands of distinct CDR3 sequences; roughly 10% were seen once. The sample in question was PBMCs, obtained at follow-up. Every receptor here comes from a male donor with early-stage non-small cell lung cancer.

This rearrangement joins TRBV7-9 to TRBJ1-4, with D perhaps matching TRBD1 (6 bases). Germline CDR1 and CDR2: SEHNR and FQNEAQ (reference sequence). CDR3 length equals 14 residues. Trimming cost V 2 bases and J 8 bases, with 12 bases left between them. CDR3: CASSLLGGDEKLFF. For the CDR3, the DNA is TGTGCCAGCAGCTTACTAGGGGGAGACGAAAAACTGTTTTTT. Full variable domain (outside the CDR3, taken from reference TRBV7-9 and TRBJ1-4): DTGVSQNPRHKITKRGQNVTFRCDPISEHNRLYWYRQTLGQGPEFLTYFQNEAQLEKSRLLSDRFSAERPKGSFSTLEIQRTEQGDSAMYLCASSLLGGDEKLFFGSGTQLSVL.

This clonotype was seen repeatedly, ten times or more. The chain has TRBV7-6 and TRBJ2-3, with TRBD1 as a possible D gene (6 bases). This CDR3 has 14 amino acids. With 0 bases removed from V and 4 bases from J, the gap between germline ends came to 8 bases. Germline V gene data show CDR1 as SGHVS and CDR2 as FNYEAQ. In DNA, the CDR3 is TGTGCCAGCAGCTTAGCAGGACAGTCAGATACGCAGTATTTT. As protein: CASSLAGQSDTQYF. The full variable domain, with the rest looked up from reference TRBV7-6 and TRBJ2-3, is GAGVSQSPRYKVTKRGQDVALRCDPISGHVSLYWYRQALGQGPEFLTYFNYEAQQDKSGLPNDRFSAERPEGSISTLTIQRTEQRDSAMYRCASSLAGQSDTQYFGPGTRLTVL.

This clonotype has more than one count but fewer than ten. The rearrangement links TRBV11-3 to TRBJ2-2, with 12 bases identical to TRBD2. This CDR3 has 16 amino acids. Unmatched junction bases numbered 6, after V lost 5 bases and J lost 5 bases. Looked up from germline, CDR1 is SGHNT and CDR2 is YENEEA. The DNA for the CDR3 is TGTGCCAGCAGCAAACTAGCGGGGGGTTCGACCGGGGAGCTGTTTTTT. It specifies CASSKLAGGSTGELFF.

This clonotype has a count of ten or more. The chain employs TRBV11-2 and TRBJ2-5; TRBD1 is a possible D gene (5 bases). Trimming took off 5 bases at V and 0 bases at J, with 7 bases between the two ends. Looked up from germline, CDR1 is SGHAT and CDR2 is FQNNGV. The CDR3 is 13 residues long. The CDR3 DNA reads TGTGCCAGCAGCAAGACAGACCAAGAGACCCAGTACTTC. Protein product: CASSKTDQETQYF. The full variable domain, with the rest looked up from reference TRBV11-2 and TRBJ2-5, is EAGVAQSPRYKIIEKRQSVAFWCNPISGHATLYWYQQILGQGPKLLIQFQNNGVVDDSQLPKDRFSAERLKGVDSTLKIQPAKLEDSAVYLCASSKTDQETQYFGPGTRLLVL.

This clonotype was found many times. CDR3 loop: CASSQERTGVNEKLFF. CDR3 DNA sequence: TGTGCCAGCAGCCAAGAGAGGACAGGGGTTAATGAAAAACTGTTTTTT. The V gene is TRBV4-2, the J gene TRBJ1-4, with 9 bases matching TRBD1. After removal of 0 bases from V and 4 bases from J, the junction contained 3 bases not matched to a gene. CDR3 length: 16 residues. CDR1 is LGHNA, CDR2 YNFKEQ, per germline.

There are a few counts of this clonotype. The chain is built from TRBV12-3 or TRBV12-4 and TRBJ2-3; D is possibly TRBD2 (5 bases). CDR3 length: 14 residues. V was pared by 3 bases and J by 4 bases, with 11 bases between. The CDR3 loop reads CASSFEGGSDTQYF. DNA for the CDR3: TGTGCCAGCAGTTTTGAGGGCGGGTCAGATACGCAGTATTTT.

In this sample, this clonotype turned up many times. This chain joins TRBV7-2 and TRBJ2-1; maybe TRBD2 (5 bases). This CDR3 has 14 amino acids. The germline CDR1 and CDR2 sequences are SGHTA and FQGNSA. V lost 3 bases to trimming and J lost 12 bases, with 18 bases between them. Written as DNA, the CDR3 is TGTGCCAGCAGCTTTGATAGGACTGACCGGGGGCAGTTCTTC. This gives the protein CASSFDRTDRGQFF.

In this sample, this clonotype turned up many times. The J gene is TRBJ2-3, the V gene TRBV29-1, with unresolved D. The germline CDR1 and CDR2 sequences are SQVTM and ANQGSEA. The CDR3 sequence is 14 residues long. Trimming took 0 bases from V and 0 from J, leaving 7 bases between them. CDR3 sequence: CSVEDYRSTDTQYF. The CDR3 coding sequence is TGCAGCGTTGAAGATTATCGGAGCACAGATACGCAGTATTTT.

The chain employs TRBV5-1 and TRBJ2-7; D perhaps matches TRBD1 (6 bases). The V end was cut by 5 bases, the J end by 2 bases, with 17 bases between. The CDR3 consists of 15 residues. Germline V gives CDR1 SGHRS, CDR2 YFSETQ. CDR3 DNA sequence: TGCGCCAGCAGGAAAATTCAGGGGAATCCCTACGAGCAGTACTTC. Its translation is CASRKIQGNPYEQYF.

In this sample, this clonotype turned up many times. The chain combines TRBV9 with TRBJ2-2, with 9 bases that match TRBD2. Per the germline V gene, CDR1 is SGDLS and CDR2 is YYNGEE. V lost 5 bases to trimming and J lost 6 bases; unmatched junction nucleotides: 5. The CDR3 runs 14 residues. The CDR3 region has the DNA TGTGCCAGCAGAGCTAGCGGGACGGCCGGGGAGCTGTTTTTT. This sequence encodes CASRASGTAGELFF.

The chain uses TRBV12-3 or TRBV12-4 and TRBJ2-3; no definite D call. This CDR3 region has 15 residues. The ends were cut back, 5 bases at V and 0 bases at J, with 12 bases in the middle. CDR3 in DNA: TGTGCCAGCAGTCCCTACGGGTCTAGCACAGATACGCAGTATTTT. Translation: CASSPYGSSTDTQYF.

This clonotype was recorded at least ten times. The genes are TRBV2 and TRBJ1-5; 9 bases are shared with TRBD1. The CDR3 spans 15 residues. J gave up 3 bases and V 5 bases, and 5 bases lay outside the gene matches. CDR1 SNHLY and CDR2 FYNNEI come from the germline V gene. CDR3 amino acids: CASSWDRADNQPQHF. Written as DNA, the CDR3 is TGTGCCAGCAGTTGGGACAGGGCGGACAATCAGCCCCAGCATTTT.

This clonotype was picked up many times. The V and J genes are TRBV3-1 and TRBJ2-1; 8 bases map to TRBD2. After removal of 1 base from V and 3 bases from J, the junction contained 5 bases not matched to a gene. Germline lookup yields CDR1 LGHDT and CDR2 YNNKEL (reference sequence). This CDR3 has 16 residues. CDR3 residues: CASSQGVAGYYNEQFF. The CDR3 DNA reads TGTGCCAGCAGCCAAGGGGTAGCGGGATACTACAATGAGCAGTTCTTC.

The chain joins TRBV6-2 or TRBV6-3 to TRBJ2-2; TRBD2 might be the D (5 bases). Germline CDR1 reads MNHEY; CDR2 reads SVGEGT. V lost 6 bases and J 6 bases, leaving 20 bases between the germline ends. This CDR3 region has 16 residues. CDR3 loop: CASSPMGRMSPGELFF. CDR3 nucleotides: TGTGCCAGCAGCCCTATGGGGAGAATGTCCCCCGGGGAGCTGTTTTTT.

V is TRBV2 and J is TRBJ2-5; D is uncertain. Between the trimmed V and J ends, which lost 5 bases and 3 bases, there was a span of 10 bases. Germline values: CDR1 SNHLY, CDR2 FYNNEI. This CDR3 spans 13 amino acids. The CDR3 sequence: CASSPSGKETQYF. The CDR3, as DNA: TGTGCCAGCAGTCCCTCCGGTAAAGAGACCCAGTACTTC.

This rearrangement joins TRBV11-3 to TRBJ2-1; unclear D gene. Trimming removed 4 bases from V and 0 bases from J, with 10 bases in between. In germline, CDR1 is SGHNT, CDR2 YENEEA. This CDR3 region has 15 residues. The CDR3 region has the DNA TGTGCCAGCAGCTCCTCTGCGGTCTCCTACAATGAGCAGTTCTTC. Translated: CASSSSAVSYNEQFF.

A word on this clonotype: A much larger clone lies a single base off, so this may be a read error. The chain combines TRBV4-1 with TRBJ2-5; 13 bases match TRBD2. The CDR3 is made up of 17 amino acids. Germline CDR1 and CDR2: MGHRA and YSYEKL. V lost 7 bases and J lost 2; bases outside the gene matches: 10. The chain's CDR3 is CASNQSGLAGPQETQYF. The CDR3 nucleotides are TGCGCCAGCAACCAGTCGGGACTAGCGGGGCCTCAAGAGACCCAGTACTTC.

This clonotype was counted ten times or more. V usage is TRBV9 and J usage is TRBJ1-4; D is possibly TRBD1 (5 bases). The CDR3 has 17 amino acids. Trimming shortened V by 7 bases and J by 7 bases, and 26 bases separated the two germline ends. CDR1 is SGDLS and CDR2 is YYNGEE in the germline V gene. The CDR3 reads CASGARIIQAHGEKLFF. The CDR3 region has the DNA TGTGCCAGCGGGGCCCGGATCATCCAAGCACACGGTGAAAAACTGTTTTTT.

This clonotype was observed a few times. V is TRBV6-5 and J is TRBJ1-2; no definite D call. CDR1 and CDR2 (germline): MNHEY, SVGAGI. There are 13 residues in the CDR3. V was shortened by 0 bases and J by 5 bases, with 7 bases between the two germline ends. The CDR3 DNA reads as TGTGCCAGCAGTTACTCCAGGAAATATGGCTACACCTTC. Amino acids: CASSYSRKYGYTF.

This clonotype has only a few counts. The chain couples TRBV11-3 to TRBJ2-3; tentative D call: TRBD1 (6 bases). The CDR3 has 14 amino acids. Germline V lookup: CDR1 SGHNT, CDR2 YENEEA. The V gene lost 4 bases and the J gene lost 0 bases, with 8 bases spanning the gap. The CDR3 DNA reads as TGTGCCAGCAGCTCGGGACACAGCACAGATACGCAGTATTTT. Residues: CASSSGHSTDTQYF.

The chain carries TRBV19 and TRBJ2-7; 10 bases line up with TRBD1. The ends lost 6 bases at V and 2 bases at J; junction bases unmatched: 4. CDR1 LNHDA and CDR2 SQIVND come from the germline V gene (reference sequence). The CDR3 consists of 14 residues. CDR3 sequence reads: CASSGTGDPYEQYF. The CDR3 nucleotides are TGTGCCAGTAGCGGGACAGGGGACCCCTACGAGCAGTACTTC. Full variable domain (rest looked up from reference TRBV19 and TRBJ2-7): DGGITQSPKYLFRKEGQNVTLSCEQNLNHDAMYWYRQDPGQGLRLIYYSQIVNDFQKGDIAEGYSVSREKKESFPLTVTSAQKNPTAFYLCASSGTGDPYEQYFGPGTRLTVT.

The chain recombines TRBV7-2 with TRBJ1-1; no reliable D call. The CDR3 contains 16 residues. Between the trimmed V and J ends, which lost 2 bases and 4 bases, there was a span of 17 bases. The V gene's germline CDR1 is SGHTA and CDR2 FQGNSA. The DNA for the CDR3 is TGTGCCAGCAGCTTAAACGCCCCTAGGAAGGGCACTGAAGCTTTCTTT. Amino acid sequence: CASSLNAPRKGTEAFF.

This clonotype was seen repeatedly, ten times or more. CDR3 sequence: CASRRGQGTRIVPEQYF. CDR3 coding DNA: TGCGCCAGCAGACGGGGACAGGGGACTAGAATAGTCCCCGAGCAGTACTTC. The chain recombines TRBV5-1 with TRBJ2-7; 10 bases are shared with TRBD1. The length of the CDR3 is 17 residues. J was trimmed by 6 bases and V by 5 bases; bases with no gene match: 17. The germline V gene encodes CDR1 SGHRS and CDR2 YFSETQ.

This clonotype occurred many times. V gene TRBV7-2 combines with J gene TRBJ1-6, with D possibly being TRBD1 (5 bases). This CDR3 is 16 amino acids long. Germline V gene sequence: CDR1 SGHTA, CDR2 FQGNSA. V was clipped by 0 bases and J by 10 bases, with 16 bases between them. CDR3 coding DNA: TGTGCCAGCAGCTTAGCCCCGGTCGGGGGTGGGTCACCCCTCCACTTT. Translation gives CASSLAPVGGGSPLHF.

This clonotype has a count of ten or more. The V and J genes are TRBV27 and TRBJ2-3, with D unresolved. The V end lost 7 bases, the J end lost 4 bases, and 12 bases lay between the germline ends. The CDR3 consists of 13 residues. From germline, CDR1 is MNHEY and CDR2 SMNVEV (reference sequence). CDR3 coding DNA: TGTGCCAGCACTGGGCAGGTCGCAGATACGCAGTATTTT. Translation: CASTGQVADTQYF.

The chain employs TRBV5-4 and TRBJ1-6; the D gene is possibly TRBD1 (5 bases). V dropped 2 bases and J dropped 0 bases, with 12 bases sitting between them. Germline CDR1 is SGHNT and CDR2 is YYREEE (reference sequence). This CDR3 has 17 amino acids. CDR3 sequence: CASSLGTSSSYNSPLHF. The DNA for the CDR3 is TGTGCCAGCAGCTTAGGGACTTCTAGCTCCTATAATTCACCCCTCCACTTT.

As regards this clonotype: This clone may be a read error of a much larger clone one base away. The chain links TRBV30 to TRBJ1-5; D is undetermined. The CDR3 spans 15 residues. Trimming cost V 1 base and J 5 bases, with 15 bases left between them. CDR1 is GTSNPN and CDR2 is SVGIG in the germline V gene (reference sequence). CDR3 in amino acids: CAWSATFRVDQPQHF. Here the CDR3 DNA reads TGTGCCTGGAGTGCTACGTTCCGGGTGGATCAGCCCCAGCATTTT.

This clonotype came up many times. This chain joins TRBV11-2 and TRBJ2-1; no clear D. This CDR3 spans 15 amino acids. Germline CDR1 and CDR2: SGHAT and FQNNGV. Trimming shortened V by 5 bases and J by 6 bases, and 17 bases separated the two germline ends. CDR3 sequence (DNA): TGTGCCAGCAGCGCACCGGGCCGGGCCCGCAATGAGCAGTTCTTC. It specifies CASSAPGRARNEQFF.

This clonotype was picked up many times. The chain carries TRBV2 and TRBJ2-2, with unresolved D. Trimming shortened V by 4 bases and J by 0 bases, and 9 bases separated the two germline ends. The CDR3 consists of 15 residues. Germline V gene sequence: CDR1 SNHLY, CDR2 FYNNEI. CDR3 in DNA: TGTGCCAGCAGTGCTCGGATTGCGAACACCGGGGAGCTGTTTTTT. It encodes CASSARIANTGELFF. Filled out from reference TRBV2 and TRBJ2-2, the complete variable domain reads EPEVTQTPSHQVTQMGQEVILRCVPISNHLYFYWYRQILGQKVEFLVSFYNNEISEKSEIFDDQFSVERPDGSNFTLKIRSTKLEDSAMYFCASSARIANTGELFFGEGSRLTVL.

This clonotype was seen a handful of times. The chain is built from TRBV6-2 or TRBV6-3 and TRBJ2-1; D not certain. CDR3 length: 13 amino acids. Germline V CDR1 and CDR2: MNHEY, SVGEGT. The V end lost 5 bases, the J end lost 6 bases, and 11 bases lay between the germline ends. The CDR3 DNA is TGTGCCAGCAGTATTGTTTATCCCAATGAGCAGTTCTTC. This gives the protein CASSIVYPNEQFF.